This T cell receptor beta chain was sequenced in a study of T cells in localized non-small cell lung cancer (TCRdb year 2020). Background on the whole study: The study examined T cell repertoires in 236 patients with early-stage NSCLC and compared tumors with uninvolved tumor-adjacent lungs. All 240 or so NSCLC patients in the cohort were treatment-naive and had localized lung tumors that were resected. A mean age of approximately 70 years was recorded for the NSCLC patients, of whom under 150 were male and 95 to 110 were female. Study-level results and caveats: The highest T cell clonality was observed in uninvolved tumor-adjacent lung, where clonality exceeded that of tumor, suggesting that antigenic responses were more focused in uninvolved tumor-adjacent lung. A median of 57 of the top 100 tumor clones were detected in paired uninvolved adjacent lung, and 25 to 35 of these tumor clones were also found among the top 100 clones of the paired uninvolved adjacent lung. Higher T cell density in blood was associated with longer overall survival, whereas higher clonality in adjacent lung was associated with shorter survival. Because of the exploratory design, TCR variables were selected using unadjusted p-values without false-discovery rate correction. Because multi-region tumor sequencing was not performed, intratumor heterogeneity could not be ruled out.

TCR beta CDR3 regions were sequenced from DNA using the immunoSEQ Assay. The study's processing was this. T cell density was computed as TCR beta template counts normalized to usable DNA estimated by amplifying housekeeping genes. Richness was estimated with the preseqR package, extrapolating to 400,000 templates for PBMC samples and 120,000 templates for tissue samples. Clonality was calculated as one minus Pielou's evenness. To identify tissue-enriched TCRs, differential abundance testing was run on productive amino-acid clonotypes with a minimum total count of 5 and an alpha of 0.1. Repertoire overlap between compartments was quantified with the Jaccard Index and Morisita Overlap Index. GLIPH grouped TCR beta CDR3s together with public tetramer-defined viral CDR3s, and a viral motif had to include at least three viral sequences and also show V-gene enrichment. The clones in this table, taken by TCRdb from immuneACCESS, are in-frame only. Not every clone is retained; where verified, under half of the shortfall comes from an unresolved V gene, and the cause of the rest is unknown. D and trimming come from the DNA, and the V and J calls and clone size come from that table. Within this sample are 33,000 or so clones, with over 70% of them counted one time only. Roughly a sixth of the sample is taken by the ten largest.

Comment on this clone: Its antigen is still unknown. The sample holds no much larger clone one base away, and base qualities are not on file.

At diagnosis, peripheral blood, uninvolved tumor-adjacent lung and tumor were collected and were preserved as a mix of fresh-frozen and FFPE material. For TCR repertoire profiling, blood samples were analyzed in the form of peripheral blood mononuclear cells. The CDR3, from cysteine to phenylalanine, totals 13 residues. The only DNA kept is the CDR3, 39 bases in frame from the first base. The germline V gene sets CDR1 to SGHAT and CDR2 to FQNNGV. Trimming at the junction amounts to 3 bases on V and 6 bases on J, and the germline ends lie 8 bases apart. The chain is made from TRBV11-2 and TRBJ2-2; the D gene assignment is ambiguous. Here the sequenced sample was peripheral blood, taken before any cancer treatment. The TCR was taken from a male donor aged 60 or over with stage III squamous cell lung carcinoma. The encoded CDR3 is CASSFQVAGELFF. The DNA sequence follows: TGTGCCAGCAGCTTCCAAGTGGCCGGGGAGCTGTTTTTT.